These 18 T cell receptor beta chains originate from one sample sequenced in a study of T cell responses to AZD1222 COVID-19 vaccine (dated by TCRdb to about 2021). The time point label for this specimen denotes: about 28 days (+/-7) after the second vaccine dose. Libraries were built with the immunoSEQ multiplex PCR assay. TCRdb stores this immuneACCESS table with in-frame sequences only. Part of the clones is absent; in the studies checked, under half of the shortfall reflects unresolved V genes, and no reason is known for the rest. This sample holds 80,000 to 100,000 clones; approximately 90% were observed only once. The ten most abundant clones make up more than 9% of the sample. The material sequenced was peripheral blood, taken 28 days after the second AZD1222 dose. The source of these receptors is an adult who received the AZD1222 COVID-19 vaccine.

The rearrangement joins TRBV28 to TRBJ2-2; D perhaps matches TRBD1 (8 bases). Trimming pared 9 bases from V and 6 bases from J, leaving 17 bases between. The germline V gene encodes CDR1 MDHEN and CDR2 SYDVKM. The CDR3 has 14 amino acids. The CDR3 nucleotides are TGTGCCAGTTACGGACAGGGAGGGGCCGGGGAGCTGTTTTTT. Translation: CASYGQGGAGELFF.

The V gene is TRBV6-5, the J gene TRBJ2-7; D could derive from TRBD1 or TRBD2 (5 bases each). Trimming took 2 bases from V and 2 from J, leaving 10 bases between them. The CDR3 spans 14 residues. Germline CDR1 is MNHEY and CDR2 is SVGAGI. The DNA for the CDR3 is TGTGCCAGCAGTTACCCGGGACGGCCCTACGAGCAGTACTTC. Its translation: CASSYPGRPYEQYF.

The chain's CDR3 is CASSPFRGGGTEAFF. As DNA, the CDR3 is TGTGCCAGCTCACCGTTCAGGGGAGGAGGGACTGAAGCTTTCTTT. The gene calls are TRBV18 and TRBJ1-1, with D tentatively TRBD1 (6 bases). Trimming took off 3 bases at V and 5 bases at J, with 16 bases between the two ends. The CDR3 runs 15 residues. Germline V lookup: CDR1 KGHSH, CDR2 LQKENI.

CDR3 bases: TGTGCCAGCAGCTTAGTCCAGGTCAGGACAGATACGCAGTATTTT. It yields the protein CASSLVQVRTDTQYF. The genes are TRBV7-9 and TRBJ2-3; D remains ambiguous. The CDR3 contains 15 residues. Germline V gene lookup returns CDR1 SEHNR and CDR2 FQNEAQ (reference sequence). Trimming pared 1 base from V and 3 bases from J, leaving 11 bases between.

CDR3: CASSMWGYEQYF. CDR3 coding DNA: TGTGCCAGTAGTATGTGGGGTTACGAGCAGTACTTC. The V and J genes are TRBV19 and TRBJ2-7; D remains ambiguous. The CDR3 covers 12 residues. V lost 3 bases and J lost 4, with 7 bases in between. Germline loops: CDR1 LNHDA, CDR2 SQIVND (reference sequence).

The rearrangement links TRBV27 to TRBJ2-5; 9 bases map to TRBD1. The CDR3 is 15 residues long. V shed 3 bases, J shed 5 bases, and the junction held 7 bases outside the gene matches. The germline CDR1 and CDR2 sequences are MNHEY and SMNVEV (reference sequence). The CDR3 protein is CASSLRTGAFETQYF. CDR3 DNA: TGTGCCAGCAGTTTGCGGACAGGGGCATTTGAGACCCAGTACTTC.

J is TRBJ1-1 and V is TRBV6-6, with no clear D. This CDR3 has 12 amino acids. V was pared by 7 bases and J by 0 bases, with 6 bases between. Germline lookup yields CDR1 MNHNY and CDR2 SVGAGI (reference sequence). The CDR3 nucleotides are TGTGCCAGCATCCAAATGAACACTGAAGCTTTCTTT. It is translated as CASIQMNTEAFF.

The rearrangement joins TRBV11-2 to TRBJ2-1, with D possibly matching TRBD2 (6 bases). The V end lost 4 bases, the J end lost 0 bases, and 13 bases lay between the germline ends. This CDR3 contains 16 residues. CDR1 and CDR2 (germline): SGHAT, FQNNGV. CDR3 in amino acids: CASSWGNGGSYNEQFF. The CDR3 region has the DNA TGTGCCAGCAGCTGGGGGAACGGGGGCTCCTACAATGAGCAGTTCTTC. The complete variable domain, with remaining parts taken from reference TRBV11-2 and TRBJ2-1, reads EAGVAQSPRYKIIEKRQSVAFWCNPISGHATLYWYQQILGQGPKLLIQFQNNGVVDDSQLPKDRFSAERLKGVDSTLKIQPAKLEDSAVYLCASSWGNGGSYNEQFFGPGTRLTVL.

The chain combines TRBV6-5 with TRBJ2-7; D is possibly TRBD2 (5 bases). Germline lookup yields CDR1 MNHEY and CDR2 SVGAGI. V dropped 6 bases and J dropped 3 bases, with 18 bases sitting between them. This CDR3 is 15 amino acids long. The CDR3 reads CASSRDSAELYEQYF. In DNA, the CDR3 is TGTGCCAGCAGCCGCGATAGCGCAGAACTCTACGAGCAGTACTTC.

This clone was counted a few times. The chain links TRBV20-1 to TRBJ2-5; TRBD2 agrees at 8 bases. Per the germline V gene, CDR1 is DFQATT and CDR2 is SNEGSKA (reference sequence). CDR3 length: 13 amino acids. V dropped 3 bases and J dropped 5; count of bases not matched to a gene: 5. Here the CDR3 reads CSASRTSRETQYF. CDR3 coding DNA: TGCAGTGCTAGTAGGACTAGCCGGGAGACCCAGTACTTC.

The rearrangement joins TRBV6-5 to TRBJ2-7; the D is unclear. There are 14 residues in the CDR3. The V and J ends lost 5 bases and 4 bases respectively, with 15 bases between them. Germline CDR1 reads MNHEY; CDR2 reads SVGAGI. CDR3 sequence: CASSHRKVSYEQYF. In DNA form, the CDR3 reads TGTGCCAGCAGTCACCGTAAGGTCTCGTACGAGCAGTACTTC.

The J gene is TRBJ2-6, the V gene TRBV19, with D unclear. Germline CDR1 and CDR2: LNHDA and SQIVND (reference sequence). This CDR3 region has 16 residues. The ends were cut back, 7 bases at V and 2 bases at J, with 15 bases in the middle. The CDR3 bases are TGTGCCAGTATGAGGAATTTACGTCCTGGGGCCAACGTCCTGACTTTC. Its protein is CASMRNLRPGANVLTF.

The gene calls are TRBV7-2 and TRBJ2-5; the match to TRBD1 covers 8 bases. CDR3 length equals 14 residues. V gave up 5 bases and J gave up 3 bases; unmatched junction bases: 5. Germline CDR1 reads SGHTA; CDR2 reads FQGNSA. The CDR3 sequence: CASSPDRVKETQYF. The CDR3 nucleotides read TGTGCCAGCAGCCCGGACAGGGTAAAAGAGACCCAGTACTTC.

The CDR3 DNA reads TGTGCCAGCGCAGCCCGAGGCGGGGGGGCTCGGAATGAGCAGTTCTTC. This encodes CASAARGGGARNEQFF. The chain links TRBV7-3 to TRBJ2-1; TRBD2 aligns across 9 bases. Germline values: CDR1 SGHTA, CDR2 FQGTGA. The CDR3 extends over 16 amino acids. V lost 8 bases and J lost 7; bases outside the gene matches: 15. The whole variable domain, remainder taken from reference TRBV7-3 and TRBJ2-1, is GAGVSQTPSNKVTEKGKYVELRCDPISGHTALYWYRQSLGQGPEFLIYFQGTGAADDSGLPNDRFFAVRPEGSVSTLKIQRTERGDSAVYLCASAARGGGARNEQFFGPGTRLTVL.

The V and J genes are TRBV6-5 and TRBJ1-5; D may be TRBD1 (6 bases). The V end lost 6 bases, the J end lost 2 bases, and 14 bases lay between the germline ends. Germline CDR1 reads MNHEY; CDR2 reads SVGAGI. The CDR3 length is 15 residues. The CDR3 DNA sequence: TGTGCCAGCAGATCCCGGGCAGGGGGCAATCAGCCCCAGCATTTT. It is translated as CASRSRAGGNQPQHF.

The DNA for the CDR3 is TGTGCCAGCAGACATTCGGGACTAGCGGGGGTGAGAGGTACCGGGGAGCTGTTTTTT. Protein: CASRHSGLAGVRGTGELFF. The chain recombines TRBV2 with TRBJ2-2; 14 bases line up with TRBD2. This CDR3 is 19 amino acids long. J gave up 5 bases and V 6 bases, and 14 bases lay outside the gene matches. Germline V lookup: CDR1 SNHLY, CDR2 FYNNEI.

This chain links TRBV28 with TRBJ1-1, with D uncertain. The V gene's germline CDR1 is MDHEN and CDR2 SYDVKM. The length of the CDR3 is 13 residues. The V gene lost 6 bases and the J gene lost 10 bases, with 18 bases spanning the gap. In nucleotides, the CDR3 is TGTGCCAGCAGCCTAGCCGGGGTAAGGGTAGCTTTCTTT. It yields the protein CASSLAGVRVAFF. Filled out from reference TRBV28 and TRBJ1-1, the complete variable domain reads DVKVTQSSRYLVKRTGEKVFLECVQDMDHENMFWYRQDPGLGLRLIYFSYDVKMKEKGDIPEGYSVSREKKERFSLILESASTNQTSMYLCASSLAGVRVAFFGQGTRLTVV.

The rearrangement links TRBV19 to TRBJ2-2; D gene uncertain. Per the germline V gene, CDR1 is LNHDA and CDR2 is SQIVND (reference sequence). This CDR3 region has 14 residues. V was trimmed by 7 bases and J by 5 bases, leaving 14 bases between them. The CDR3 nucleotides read TGTGCCAGTACCCACTTCGACGGGACCGGGGAGCTGTTTTTT. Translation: CASTHFDGTGELFF.